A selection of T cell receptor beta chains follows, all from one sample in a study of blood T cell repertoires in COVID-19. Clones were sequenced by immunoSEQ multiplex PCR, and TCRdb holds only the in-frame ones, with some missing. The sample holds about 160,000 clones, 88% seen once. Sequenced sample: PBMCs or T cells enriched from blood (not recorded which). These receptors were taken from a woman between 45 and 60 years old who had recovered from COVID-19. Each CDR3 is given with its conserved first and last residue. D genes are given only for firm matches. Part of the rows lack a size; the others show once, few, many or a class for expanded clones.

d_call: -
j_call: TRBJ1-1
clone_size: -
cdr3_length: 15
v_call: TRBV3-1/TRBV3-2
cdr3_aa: CASSQDKKGSTEAFF
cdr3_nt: TGTGCCAGCAGCCAAGATAAGAAAGGGAGTACTGAAGCTTTCTTT

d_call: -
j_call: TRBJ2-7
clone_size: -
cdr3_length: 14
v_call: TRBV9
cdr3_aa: CASSTDTGPYEQYF
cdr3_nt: TGTGCCAGCAGCACCGACACCGGTCCCTACGAGCAGTACTTC

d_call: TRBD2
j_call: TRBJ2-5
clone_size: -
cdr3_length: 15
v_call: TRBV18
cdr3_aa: CASSPIAGGPKTQYF
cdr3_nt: TGTGCCAGCTCACCAATAGCGGGGGGGCCGAAGACCCAGTACTTC

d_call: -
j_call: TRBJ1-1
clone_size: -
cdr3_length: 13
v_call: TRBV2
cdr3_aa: CASSVIALAGAFF
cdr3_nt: TGTGCCAGCAGTGTTATCGCTCTAGCGGGAGCTTTCTTT

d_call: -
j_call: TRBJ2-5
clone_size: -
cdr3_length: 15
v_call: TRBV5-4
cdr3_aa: CASSLKGTPQETQYF
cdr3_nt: TGTGCCAGCAGCTTGAAAGGGACTCCACAAGAGACCCAGTACTTC

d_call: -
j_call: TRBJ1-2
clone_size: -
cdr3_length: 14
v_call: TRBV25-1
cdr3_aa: CASSESAGTNGYTF
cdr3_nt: TGTGCCAGCAGTGAATCGGCGGGAACTAATGGCTACACCTTC

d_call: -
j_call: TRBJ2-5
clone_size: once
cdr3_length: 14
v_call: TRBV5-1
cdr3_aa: CASSQRTDQETQYF
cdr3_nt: TGCGCCAGCAGTCAAAGGACAGACCAAGAGACCCAGTACTTC

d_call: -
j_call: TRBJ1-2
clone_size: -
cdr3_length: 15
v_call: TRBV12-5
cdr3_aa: CASGLDSPSNYGYTF
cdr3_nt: TGTGCTAGTGGTTTGGACAGCCCATCTAACTATGGCTACACCTTC

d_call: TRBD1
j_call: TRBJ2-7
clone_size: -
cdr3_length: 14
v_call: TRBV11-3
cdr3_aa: CASSLGGQGEGQYF
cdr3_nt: TGTGCCAGCAGCTTAGGGGGACAGGGGGAAGGGCAGTACTTC

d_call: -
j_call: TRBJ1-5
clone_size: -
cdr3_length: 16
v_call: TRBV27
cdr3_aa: CASSSYPNLLNQPQHF
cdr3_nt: TGTGCCAGCAGTTCCTATCCGAACCTCCTAAATCAGCCCCAGCATTTT

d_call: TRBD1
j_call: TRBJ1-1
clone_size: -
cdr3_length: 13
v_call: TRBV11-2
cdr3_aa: CASSATGGPEAFF
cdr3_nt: TGTGCCAGCAGCGCGACAGGGGGCCCTGAAGCTTTCTTT

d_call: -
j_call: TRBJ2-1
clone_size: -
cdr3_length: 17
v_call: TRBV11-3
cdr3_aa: CASSPPSGLGSYNEQFF
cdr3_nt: TGTGCCAGCAGCCCGCCTTCAGGGCTTGGCTCCTACAATGAGCAGTTCTTC

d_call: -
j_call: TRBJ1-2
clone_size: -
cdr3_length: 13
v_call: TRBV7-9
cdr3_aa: CASSFGWNYGYTF
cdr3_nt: TGTGCCAGCAGCTTCGGGTGGAACTATGGCTACACCTTC

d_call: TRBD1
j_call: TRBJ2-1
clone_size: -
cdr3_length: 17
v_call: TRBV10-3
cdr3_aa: CAISGPGTGTFHNEQFF
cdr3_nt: TGTGCCATCAGTGGCCCCGGGACAGGGACTTTTCACAATGAGCAGTTCTTC

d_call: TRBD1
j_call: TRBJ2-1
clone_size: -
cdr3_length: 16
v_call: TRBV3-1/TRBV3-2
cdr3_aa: CASSQLRGRTGNEQFF
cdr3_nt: TGTGCCAGCAGCCAACTAAGGGGGCGGACGGGCAATGAGCAGTTCTTC

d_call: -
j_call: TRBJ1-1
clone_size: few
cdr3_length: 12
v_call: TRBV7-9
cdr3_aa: CASSLIFAEAFF
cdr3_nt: TGTGCCAGCAGCTTAATCTTCGCTGAAGCTTTCTTT

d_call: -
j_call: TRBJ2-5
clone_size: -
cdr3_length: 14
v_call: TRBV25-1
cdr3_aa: CASSEYTGRETQYF
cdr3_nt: TGTGCCAGCAGTGAATATACAGGGAGAGAGACCCAGTACTTC

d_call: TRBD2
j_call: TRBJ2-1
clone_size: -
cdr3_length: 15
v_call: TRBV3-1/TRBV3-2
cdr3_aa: CASSPSGGNYNEQFF
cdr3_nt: TGTGCCAGCAGCCCTAGCGGGGGGAACTACAATGAGCAGTTCTTC

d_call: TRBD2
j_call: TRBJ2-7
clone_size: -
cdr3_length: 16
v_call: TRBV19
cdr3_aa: CASSIGLAGGSYEQYF
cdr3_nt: TGTGCCAGTAGTATAGGTCTAGCGGGGGGATCCTACGAGCAGTACTTC

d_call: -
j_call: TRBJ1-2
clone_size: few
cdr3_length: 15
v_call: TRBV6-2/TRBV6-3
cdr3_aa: CASSHRTETNYGYTF
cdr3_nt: TGTGCCAGCAGTCACCGGACAGAAACTAACTATGGCTACACCTTC

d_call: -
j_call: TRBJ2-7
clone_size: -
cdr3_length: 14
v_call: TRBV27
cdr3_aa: CASSSRQGGYEQYF
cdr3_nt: TGTGCCAGCAGTTCCCGACAGGGAGGCTACGAGCAGTACTTC

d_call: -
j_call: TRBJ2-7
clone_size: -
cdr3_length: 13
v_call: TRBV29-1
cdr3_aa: CSVEIRAGSEQYF
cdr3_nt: TGCAGCGTTGAAATCCGTGCAGGAAGCGAGCAGTACTTC

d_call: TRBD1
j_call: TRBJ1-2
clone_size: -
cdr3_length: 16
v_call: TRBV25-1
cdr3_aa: CASSGHRGGENYGYTF
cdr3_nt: TGTGCCAGCAGTGGGCACAGGGGAGGCGAGAACTATGGCTACACCTTC

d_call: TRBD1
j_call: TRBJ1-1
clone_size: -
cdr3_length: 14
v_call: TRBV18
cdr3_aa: CASSPDRGGTEAFF
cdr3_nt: TGTGCCAGCTCACCCGACAGGGGAGGTACTGAAGCTTTCTTT

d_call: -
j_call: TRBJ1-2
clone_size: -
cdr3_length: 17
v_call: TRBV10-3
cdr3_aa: CAISESRRQEGNYGYTF
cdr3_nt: TGTGCCATCAGTGAGTCTCGAAGGCAGGAAGGTAACTATGGCTACACCTTC

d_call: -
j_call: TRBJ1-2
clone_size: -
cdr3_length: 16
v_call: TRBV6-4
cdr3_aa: CASSPEGVPPLYGYTF
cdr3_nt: TGTGCCAGCAGTCCCGAGGGGGTCCCACCCCTCTATGGCTACACCTTC

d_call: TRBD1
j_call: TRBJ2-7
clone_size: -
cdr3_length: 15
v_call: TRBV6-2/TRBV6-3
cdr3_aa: CASSSSPDRAYEQYF
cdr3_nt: TGTGCCAGCAGTTCCAGCCCCGACAGGGCCTACGAGCAGTACTTC

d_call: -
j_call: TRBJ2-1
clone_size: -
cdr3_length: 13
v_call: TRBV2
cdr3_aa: CASSHDPDNEQFF
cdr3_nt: TGTGCCAGCAGCCACGATCCGGACAATGAGCAGTTCTTC

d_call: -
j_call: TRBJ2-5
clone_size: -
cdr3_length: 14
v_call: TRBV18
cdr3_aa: CASSPRQNQETQYF
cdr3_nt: TGTGCCAGCTCACCACGGCAGAATCAAGAGACCCAGTACTTC

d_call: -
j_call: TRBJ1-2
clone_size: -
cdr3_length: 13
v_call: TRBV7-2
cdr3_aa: CASSSSPSGGYTF
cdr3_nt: TGTGCCAGCAGCTCTAGCCCTTCGGGGGGCTACACCTTC

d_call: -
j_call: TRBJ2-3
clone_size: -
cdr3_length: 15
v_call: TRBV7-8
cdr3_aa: CASSLVSSGTDTQYF
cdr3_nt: TGTGCCAGCAGCTTAGTTTCGTCCGGCACAGATACGCAGTATTTT

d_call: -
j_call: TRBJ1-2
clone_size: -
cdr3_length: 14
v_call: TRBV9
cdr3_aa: CASSARDTNYGYTF
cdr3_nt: TGTGCCAGCAGCGCACGGGACACAAACTATGGCTACACCTTC

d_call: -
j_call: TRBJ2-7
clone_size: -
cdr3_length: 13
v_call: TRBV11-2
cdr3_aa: CASSFAPKHEQYF
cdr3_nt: TGTGCCAGCAGCTTTGCCCCGAAGCACGAGCAGTACTTC

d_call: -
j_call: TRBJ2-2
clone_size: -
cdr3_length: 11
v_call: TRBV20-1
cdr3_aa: CSVTRSGELFF
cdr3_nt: TGCAGTGTAACCAGGTCCGGGGAGCTGTTTTTT

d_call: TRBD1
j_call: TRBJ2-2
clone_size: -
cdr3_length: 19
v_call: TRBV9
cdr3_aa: CASSRAGTGAWMGTGELFF
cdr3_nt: TGTGCCAGCAGTCGCGCCGGGACAGGGGCGTGGATGGGCACCGGGGAGCTGTTTTTT

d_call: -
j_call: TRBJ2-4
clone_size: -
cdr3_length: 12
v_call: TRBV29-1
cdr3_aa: CSARTNGNIQYF
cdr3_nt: TGCAGCGCGAGGACAAATGGAAACATTCAGTACTTC

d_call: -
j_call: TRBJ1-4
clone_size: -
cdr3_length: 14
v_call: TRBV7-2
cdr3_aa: CASSLSPGGEKLFF
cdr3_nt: TGTGCCAGCAGCTTGAGTCCAGGAGGTGAAAAACTGTTTTTT

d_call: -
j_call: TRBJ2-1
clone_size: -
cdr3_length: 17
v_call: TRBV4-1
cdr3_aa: CASSQEPGRGSYNEQFF
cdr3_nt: TGCGCCAGCAGCCAAGAGCCGGGTAGAGGCTCCTACAATGAGCAGTTCTTC

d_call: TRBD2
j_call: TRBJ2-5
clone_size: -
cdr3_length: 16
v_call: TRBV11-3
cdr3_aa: CASSPMGGFSGETQYF
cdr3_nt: TGTGCCAGCAGCCCGATGGGGGGGTTTAGTGGCGAGACCCAGTACTTC

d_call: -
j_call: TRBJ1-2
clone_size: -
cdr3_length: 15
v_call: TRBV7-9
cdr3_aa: CASSQAWAQNYGYTF
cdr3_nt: TGTGCCAGCAGCCAAGCATGGGCGCAGAACTATGGCTACACCTTC

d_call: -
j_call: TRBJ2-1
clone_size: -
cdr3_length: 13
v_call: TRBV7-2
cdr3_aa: CASTGQLGNEQFF
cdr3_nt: TGTGCCAGCACTGGACAGTTGGGCAATGAGCAGTTCTTC

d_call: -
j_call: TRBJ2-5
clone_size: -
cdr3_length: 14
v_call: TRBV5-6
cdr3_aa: CASRLSGGQETQYF
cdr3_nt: TGTGCCAGCAGACTTAGCGGAGGACAAGAGACCCAGTACTTC

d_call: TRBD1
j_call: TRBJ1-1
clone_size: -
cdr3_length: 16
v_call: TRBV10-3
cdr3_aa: CAISEGLTGGSTEAFF
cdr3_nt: TGTGCCATCAGTGAGGGGTTAACAGGGGGCTCCACTGAAGCTTTCTTT

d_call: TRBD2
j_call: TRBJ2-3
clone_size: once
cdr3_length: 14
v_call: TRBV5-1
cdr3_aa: CASSALAFTDTQYF
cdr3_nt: TGCGCCAGCAGCGCACTAGCGTTCACAGATACGCAGTATTTT

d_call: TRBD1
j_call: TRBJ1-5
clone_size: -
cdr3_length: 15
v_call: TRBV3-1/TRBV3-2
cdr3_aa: CASSQGATGTEPQHF
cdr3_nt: TGTGCCAGCAGCCAGGGGGCGACAGGGACGGAGCCCCAGCATTTT

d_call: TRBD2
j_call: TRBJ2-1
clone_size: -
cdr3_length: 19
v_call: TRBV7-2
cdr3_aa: CASRGRGLAGSSSYNEQFF
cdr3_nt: TGTGCCAGCCGAGGGCGTGGACTAGCGGGGTCGAGCTCCTACAATGAGCAGTTCTTC

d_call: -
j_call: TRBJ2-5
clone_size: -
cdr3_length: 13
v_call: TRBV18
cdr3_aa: CASSPGLGETQYF
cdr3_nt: TGTGCCAGCTCACCAGGCCTCGGGGAGACCCAGTACTTC

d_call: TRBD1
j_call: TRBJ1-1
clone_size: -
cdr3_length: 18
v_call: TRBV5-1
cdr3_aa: CASSSGQGARVRNTEAFF
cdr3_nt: TGCGCCAGCAGCTCCGGACAGGGGGCAAGAGTTAGGAACACTGAAGCTTTCTTT

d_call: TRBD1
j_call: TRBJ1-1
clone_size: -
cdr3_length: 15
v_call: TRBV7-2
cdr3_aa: CASSRKTGGMTEAFF
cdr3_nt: TGTGCCAGCAGCCGGAAGACAGGGGGTATGACTGAAGCTTTCTTT

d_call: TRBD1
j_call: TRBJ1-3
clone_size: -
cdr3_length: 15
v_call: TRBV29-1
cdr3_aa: CSGRIQGPSGNTIYF
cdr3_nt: TGCAGCGGTCGAATACAGGGGCCCTCTGGAAACACCATATATTTT

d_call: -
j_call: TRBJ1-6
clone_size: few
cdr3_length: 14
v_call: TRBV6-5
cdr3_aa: CASSYSRNNSPLHF
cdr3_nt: TGTGCCAGCAGTTACTCGAGAAATAATTCACCCCTCCACTTT

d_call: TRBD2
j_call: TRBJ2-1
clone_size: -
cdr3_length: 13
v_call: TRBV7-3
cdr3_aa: CASSSSGGNEQFF
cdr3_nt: TGTGCCAGCAGTTCTAGCGGGGGGAATGAGCAGTTCTTC

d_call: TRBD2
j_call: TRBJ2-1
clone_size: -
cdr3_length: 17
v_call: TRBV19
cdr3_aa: CASGSNPERGNYNEQFF
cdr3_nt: TGTGCCAGCGGGTCTAACCCAGAGCGGGGGAATTACAATGAGCAGTTCTTC

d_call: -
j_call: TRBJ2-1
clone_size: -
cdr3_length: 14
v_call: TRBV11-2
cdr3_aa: CASRESSSYNEQFF
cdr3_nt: TGTGCCAGCAGGGAGTCAAGCTCCTACAATGAGCAGTTCTTC

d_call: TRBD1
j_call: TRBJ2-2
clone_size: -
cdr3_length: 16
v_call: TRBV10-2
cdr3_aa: CASRNGQGGFTGELFF
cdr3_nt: TGCGCCAGCAGAAACGGACAGGGAGGATTCACCGGGGAGCTGTTTTTT

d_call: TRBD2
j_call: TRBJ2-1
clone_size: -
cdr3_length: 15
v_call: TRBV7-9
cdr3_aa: CASSPPGGSYNEQFF
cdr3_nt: TGTGCCAGCAGCCCCCCGGGGGGGTCCTACAATGAGCAGTTCTTC

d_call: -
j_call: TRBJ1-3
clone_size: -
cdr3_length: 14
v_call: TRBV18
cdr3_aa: CASSSQPPGNTIYF
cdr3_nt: TGTGCCAGCTCAAGCCAACCCCCTGGAAACACCATATATTTT

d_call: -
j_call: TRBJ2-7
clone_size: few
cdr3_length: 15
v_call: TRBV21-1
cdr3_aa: CASSKVGTSGYEQYF
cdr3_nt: TGTGCCAGCAGCAAAGTTGGGACTAGCGGTTACGAGCAGTACTTC

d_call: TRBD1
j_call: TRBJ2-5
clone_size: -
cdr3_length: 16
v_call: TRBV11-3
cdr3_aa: CASSPPGQGPQETQYF
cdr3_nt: TGTGCCAGCAGCCCTCCGGGACAGGGGCCTCAAGAGACCCAGTACTTC